The 25 T cell receptor beta chains reported below all come from one sample, sequenced in a study of follicular helper T cells after annual influenza vaccination. Documented time point: 2014-2015 season, 7 days after vaccination. Some clones are missing from TCRdb's copy, which holds only in-frame ones; the method was immunoSEQ multiplex PCR. In the table there are 3,200 or so clones, around 84% of which are singletons. Material: CXCR5+ CD38- circulating T follicular helper cells from blood, obtained 7 days after influenza vaccination. Subset reported: circulating Tfh, non-naive CD4+CXCR5+PD-1+ (ICOS+CD38+ or ICOS-CD38-). These receptors all come from an adult who received the influenza vaccine.

This chain links TRBV27 with TRBJ2-5; 7 bases map to TRBD1. V was pared by 4 bases and J by 2 bases, with 7 bases of the junction left unmatched. CDR3 length: 15 amino acids. The germline CDR1 and CDR2 sequences are MNHEY and SMNVEV (reference sequence). CDR3 region: CASSSRGSGQETQYF. The CDR3 region has the DNA TGTGCCAGCAGTTCCAGGGGGTCCGGACAAGAGACCCAGTACTTC.

This sequence joins TRBV15 and TRBJ1-1, with a possible D match to TRBD1 (5 bases). CDR3 length: 13 residues. The V gene lost 3 bases and the J gene lost 6 bases, with 11 bases spanning the gap. From germline, CDR1 is LNHNV and CDR2 YYDKDF (reference sequence). The CDR3 sequence: CATSRHGTAEAFF. The DNA for the CDR3 is TGTGCCACCAGCAGGCATGGGACCGCTGAAGCTTTCTTT.

This chain uses TRBV6-5 with TRBJ1-2; TRBD1 might be the D (5 bases). V was pared by 8 bases and J by 8 bases, with 21 bases between. Per germline, CDR1 MNHEY and CDR2 SVGAGI. The length of the CDR3 is 14 residues. In DNA, the CDR3 is TGTGCCAGCGCCCCCCGGGAGACGGGGCTAGGCTACACCTTC. It specifies CASAPRETGLGYTF.

The genes are TRBV6-6 and TRBJ2-7, with a weak D call TRBD1 (5 bases). This CDR3 contains 13 residues. CDR1 and CDR2 (germline): MNHNY, SVGAGI (reference sequence). The ends were cut back, 10 bases at V and 4 bases at J, with 17 bases in the middle. DNA of the CDR3: TGTGCCACCCAAGACAGTCACGAGTACGAGCAGTACTTC. As protein: CATQDSHEYEQYF.

V usage is TRBV18 and J usage is TRBJ1-4; D ambiguous. CDR1 is KGHSH, CDR2 LQKENI, per germline. The CDR3 length is 13 residues. Trimming stripped 3 bases from V and 6 bases from J, with 8 bases between. The CDR3 spells CASSPGRDEKLFF. The CDR3 region has the DNA TGTGCCAGCTCACCCGGCCGGGATGAAAAACTGTTTTTT.

V and J are TRBV11-3 and TRBJ2-3; 8 bases agree with TRBD2. CDR3 length: 16 amino acids. V shed 1 base, J shed 0 bases, and the junction held 3 bases outside the gene matches. Germline CDR1 and CDR2: SGHNT and YENEEA. The CDR3 DNA is TGTGCCAGCAGCTTAGGTGGCGGGGGGAGCACAGATACGCAGTATTTT. It specifies CASSLGGGGSTDTQYF.

The chain uses TRBV29-1 and TRBJ1-2; D possibly corresponds to TRBD1 (6 bases). Trimming pared 2 bases from V and 8 bases from J, leaving 9 bases between. CDR3 size: 11 residues. CDR1 is SQVTM and CDR2 is ANQGSEA in the germline V gene. The CDR3 DNA reads TGCAGCGTTGAATCGGGGGGCGGCTACACCTTC. Encoded protein: CSVESGGGYTF.

The rearrangement joins TRBV7-9 to TRBJ1-1; possibly TRBD1 for D (6 bases). This CDR3 is 14 amino acids long. V lost 3 bases to trimming and J lost 2 bases, with 10 bases between them. CDR1 is SEHNR, CDR2 FQNEAQ, per germline (reference sequence). CDR3 in DNA: TGTGCCAGCAGCTTCACAGGGACTAACACTGAAGCTTTCTTT. Residues: CASSFTGTNTEAFF. Full variable domain (remainder filled in from reference TRBV7-9 and TRBJ1-1): DTGVSQNPRHKITKRGQNVTFRCDPISEHNRLYWYRQTLGQGPEFLTYFQNEAQLEKSRLLSDRFSAERPKGSFSTLEIQRTEQGDSAMYLCASSFTGTNTEAFFGQGTRLTVV.

The J gene is TRBJ2-3, the V gene TRBV4-1; the D gene is possibly TRBD2 (7 bases). Germline V gene data show CDR1 as MGHRA and CDR2 as YSYEKL. Trimming stripped 4 bases from V and 3 bases from J, with 17 bases between. The CDR3 spans 16 residues. The CDR3 coding sequence is TGCGCCAGCAGCCCTCGGAACGGGGGGCCAACAGATACGCAGTATTTT. Protein: CASSPRNGGPTDTQYF.

This sequence joins TRBV7-6 and TRBJ2-5, with 8 bases lining up with TRBD2. Trimming cost V 1 base and J 5 bases; bases outside gene matches: 6. There are 15 residues in the CDR3. Germline loops: CDR1 SGHVS, CDR2 FNYEAQ. The CDR3 DNA is TGTGCCAGCAGCTTAGGTTCCGGCGGGAGGGAGACCCAGTACTTC. It yields the protein CASSLGSGGRETQYF.

The V and J genes are TRBV7-8 and TRBJ2-2; TRBD1 agrees at 7 bases. Germline V gene data show CDR1 as SGHVS and CDR2 as FQNEAQ. V shed 5 bases and J 0 bases; nucleotides not matched to a gene: 3. This CDR3 contains 15 residues. CDR3 DNA: TGTGCCAGCAGCCAAACAGGGGCGAACACCGGGGAGCTGTTTTTT. This encodes CASSQTGANTGELFF.

The chain couples TRBV10-3 to TRBJ2-7; 10 positions agree with TRBD1. In germline, CDR1 is ENHRY, CDR2 SYGVKD. V trimming: 6 bases; J trimming: 7 bases; junction bases outside the gene matches: 12. The CDR3 loop spans 15 amino acids. The CDR3 protein is CAISNRDRGTREQYF. In DNA, the CDR3 is TGTGCCATCAGCAACCGGGACAGGGGAACGAGGGAGCAGTACTTC.

This clone came up once. Its ends do not fully match the called genes, so a read error is possible. The chain couples TRBV18 to TRBJ2-3; 12 nucleotides align to TRBD1. Germline assignment: CDR1 KGHSH and CDR2 LQKENI. The CDR3 runs to 14 residues. The CDR3 DNA reads TGTGCCAGCTCACCGGGACAGGGGGCAGATATGCAGTATTTT. Translating it yields CASSPGQGADMQYF.

The rearrangement uses TRBV11-3 and TRBJ1-5; D not resolved. Trimming cost V 4 bases and J 2 bases, with 6 bases left between them. This CDR3 spans 13 amino acids. Per the germline V gene, CDR1 is SGHNT and CDR2 is YENEEA. The CDR3 spells CASSYGRNQPQHF. The CDR3 DNA sequence: TGTGCCAGCAGCTACGGACGCAATCAGCCCCAGCATTTT.

The chain recombines TRBV9 with TRBJ1-4, with a possible D match to TRBD1 (5 bases). V lost 0 bases and J 3 bases, leaving 9 bases between the germline ends. CDR1 and CDR2 from the germline V gene are SGDLS and YYNGEE. The CDR3 is 15 amino acids. The CDR3 spells CASSVGGVANEKLFF. DNA of the CDR3: TGTGCCAGCAGCGTAGGGGGGGTAGCTAATGAAAAACTGTTTTTT.

V and J are TRBV4-3 and TRBJ1-2, with 7 bases matching TRBD1. Germline trimming cut 3 bases from V and 4 bases from J; bases unmatched to any gene: 14. This CDR3 has 17 residues. The germline gives CDR1 LGHNA, CDR2 YSLEER. The CDR3 DNA is TGCGCCAGCAGCCAGGGGGTGGACAGGCCGTCTGGCTATGGCTACACCTTC. Its translation: CASSQGVDRPSGYGYTF.

A note on this clone: Germline is not matched at one junction end, which may reflect a read error. Other DNA sequences within the sample encode an identical CDR3. The chain uses TRBV7-2 and TRBJ1-1, with D perhaps TRBD1 (5 bases). The CDR3 is 13 amino acids. From germline, CDR1 is SGHTA and CDR2 FQGNSA. CDR3 protein: CATRQHMNTEAFF. The CDR3 nucleotides read TGTGCCACAAGACAGCACATGAACACCGAAGCTTTCTTT.

CDR3: CAISLSTGDSYGYTF. CDR3 sequence (DNA): TGTGCCATCAGTTTGTCGACGGGGGACTCGTATGGCTACACCTTC. The chain employs TRBV10-3 and TRBJ1-2, with D perhaps matching TRBD1 (5 bases). The CDR3 runs to 15 residues. From germline, CDR1 is ENHRY and CDR2 SYGVKD. V lost 5 bases and J 5 bases, leaving 18 bases between the germline ends.

This chain joins TRBV11-3 and TRBJ1-2; weak D call: TRBD1 (6 bases). The germline V gene encodes CDR1 SGHNT and CDR2 YENEEA. The CDR3 consists of 14 residues. V was pared by 5 bases and J by 4 bases, with 14 bases between. The CDR3: CASSAQGPGYGYTF. In nucleotides, the CDR3 is TGTGCCAGCAGCGCACAGGGTCCGGGCTATGGCTACACCTTC.

The chain has TRBV6-6 and TRBJ1-2; D remains ambiguous. Trimming shortened V by 2 bases and J by 2 bases, and 12 bases separated the two germline ends. Germline lookup yields CDR1 MNHNY and CDR2 SVGAGI (reference sequence). The CDR3 runs 15 residues. The CDR3 here is CASSYGADENYGYTF. In nucleotides, the CDR3 is TGTGCCAGCAGTTACGGCGCCGACGAGAACTATGGCTACACCTTC.

The genes are TRBV6-4 and TRBJ2-3; D tentatively reads TRBD1 or TRBD2 (5 bases each). From germline, CDR1 is MRHNA and CDR2 SNTAGT. V lost 3 bases, J lost 11 bases, and 21 bases lay in between. The CDR3 loop spans 15 amino acids. The CDR3 coding sequence is TGTGCCAGCAGTGAAAGCCCCGGGACCTCCATAGAGCAGTATTTT. As protein: CASSESPGTSIEQYF.

This clone was observed once. The chain combines TRBV11-2 with TRBJ2-7; 9 bases fit TRBD2. With 5 bases clipped from V and 4 bases from J, the junction kept 9 bases outside the gene matches. Germline V gene lookup returns CDR1 SGHAT and CDR2 FQNNGV. The CDR3 has 15 amino acids. The CDR3 region has the DNA TGTGCCAGCAGCCGAGCCGGGACTAGCAGGTACGAGCAGTACTTC. Its translation is CASSRAGTSRYEQYF. The whole variable domain, filled in from reference TRBV11-2 and TRBJ2-7, reads EAGVAQSPRYKIIEKRQSVAFWCNPISGHATLYWYQQILGQGPKLLIQFQNNGVVDDSQLPKDRFSAERLKGVDSTLKIQPAKLEDSAVYLCASSRAGTSRYEQYFGPGTRLTVT.

This rearrangement joins TRBV4-1 to TRBJ1-1; 7 nucleotides agree with TRBD1. Germline V CDR1 and CDR2: MGHRA, YSYEKL. V shed 3 bases, J shed 0 bases, and the junction held 7 bases outside the gene matches. The CDR3 spans 16 residues. The CDR3 DNA reads TGCGCCAGCAGCCACAGGGGGATTAAAATGAACACTGAAGCTTTCTTT. Translating it yields CASSHRGIKMNTEAFF.

This sequence joins TRBV7-2 and TRBJ2-3, with unresolved D. The CDR3 extends over 15 amino acids. The germline V and J ends were trimmed by 1 base and 2 bases, with 10 bases remaining between them. The V gene's germline CDR1 is SGHTA and CDR2 FQGNSA. CDR3 sequence: CASSLGGHATDTQYF. The CDR3 nucleotides are TGTGCCAGCAGCTTAGGTGGCCATGCCACAGATACGCAGTATTTT.

This chain connects TRBV7-9 to TRBJ1-1; maybe TRBD1 (5 bases). V was shortened by 5 bases and J by 8 bases, with 21 bases between the two germline ends. The CDR3 covers 15 residues. CDR1 is SEHNR and CDR2 is FQNEAQ in the germline V gene (reference sequence). The chain's CDR3 is CASSTSRLGVSEAFF. In nucleotides, the CDR3 is TGTGCCAGCAGCACTTCAAGGTTGGGGGTGTCCGAAGCTTTCTTT.